This is a list of T cell receptor beta chains from one sample in a study of OX40 agonist ivuxolimab in advanced cancers. The protocol was immunoSEQ multiplex PCR, while the TCRdb copy is restricted to in-frame clones and leaves out a portion. The data contain roughly 100,000 clones, just under 95% of them singletons. Sequenced here: CD4+ or CD8+ T cells sorted from blood, sampled in a trial of the OX40 agonist ivuxolimab. These receptors were taken from an adult with an advanced solid tumor such as melanoma, head and neck, liver or kidney cancer. CDR3s include the opening cysteine and the closing phenylalanine or tryptophan. Fields, in order: V gene, D gene, clone size, J gene, CDR3 DNA, CDR3 protein. D genes are given only for firm matches. Size is omitted from some rows. Given values are once, few, many or a class for expanded clones.

TRBV9	NA	NA	TRBJ2-1	TGTGCCAGCAGCGCAGGGACTTACCCCTACAATGAGCAGTTCTTC	CASSAGTYPYNEQFF
TRBV4-3	NA	NA	TRBJ1-1	TGCGCCAGCAGCCAAGTCTCGAACACTGAAGCTTTCTTT	CASSQVSNTEAFF
TRBV5-6	TRBD1	NA	TRBJ1-1	TGTGCCAGCAGCGATTACAGGGGTAACACTGAAGCTTTCTTT	CASSDYRGNTEAFF
TRBV5-1	NA	NA	TRBJ2-5	TGCGCCAGCAGCTTTATACGGCCCGACGAGACCCAGTACTTC	CASSFIRPDETQYF
TRBV4-3	NA	once	TRBJ2-3	TGCGCCAGCAGCCAAGATGTAGCCGATAGTGGGGGGTATACGCAGTATTTT	CASSQDVADSGGYTQYF
TRBV19	NA	NA	TRBJ1-5	TGTGCCAGTCGGTCCGGGCAGCACGATAGCAATCAGCCCCAGCATTTT	CASRSGQHDSNQPQHF
TRBV5-8	TRBD2	NA	TRBJ2-1	TGTGCCAGCAGCCCCGGGACTAGCACCTACAATGAGCAGTTCTTC	CASSPGTSTYNEQFF
TRBV14	TRBD1	NA	TRBJ1-5	TGTGCCAGCAGCGCCGCGGGACAGGGGGCCCTACAGCATTTT	CASSAAGQGALQHF
TRBV19	NA	NA	TRBJ2-5	TGTGCCAGTGGCCGGGGGTACCAAGAGACCCAGTACTTC	CASGRGYQETQYF
TRBV4-2	TRBD2	once	TRBJ2-5	TGTGCCAGCAGCCAAGATAGCGGGAGGGGTAAGGAGACCCAGTACTTC	CASSQDSGRGKETQYF
TRBV7-2	NA	NA	TRBJ1-4	TGTGCCAGCAGCTTAGCACCCGGGGGGGGTGAAAAACTGTTTTTT	CASSLAPGGGEKLFF
TRBV28	NA	few	TRBJ1-5	TGTGCCAGCAGTTTTACAGGGAATCAGCCCCAGCATTTT	CASSFTGNQPQHF
TRBV11-2	TRBD1	NA	TRBJ2-7	TGTGCCAGCAGCCAAGGGACAGGGGACGAGCAGTACTTC	CASSQGTGDEQYF
TRBV30	TRBD2	NA	TRBJ2-1	TGTGCCTGGAGTCCTACCCGACTAGCGCCCTCCTACAATGAGCAGTTCTTC	CAWSPTRLAPSYNEQFF
TRBV9	NA	NA	TRBJ1-2	TGTGCCAGCAGCGTAGGTGCGGGCGGAAGGAAATATGGCTACACCTTC	CASSVGAGGRKYGYTF
TRBV6-6	NA	NA	TRBJ2-5	TGTGCCAGCACCCTGATCAACTTTGGCGGTGAGACCCAGTACTTC	CASTLINFGGETQYF
TRBV28	NA	NA	TRBJ1-5	TGTGCCAGCACCGTAGCGGTGCCACAGTCAAATCAGCCCCAGCATTTT	CASTVAVPQSNQPQHF
TRBV7-9	NA	NA	TRBJ1-1	TGTGCCAGCAGCCTCCCCGACAGGCGATCTGAAGCTTTCTTT	CASSLPDRRSEAFF
TRBV6-5	NA	few	TRBJ1-3	TGTGCCAGCGGGAGGCTCCGCTCTGGAAACACCATATATTTT	CASGRLRSGNTIYF
TRBV19	NA	NA	TRBJ1-6	TGTGCCAGTAGCTCTCTGGGGCGCCGGAATTCACCCCTCCACTTT	CASSSLGRRNSPLHF
TRBV30	NA	NA	TRBJ1-1	TGTGCCTGGAGTGTACTCAGGGGTGACACTGAAGCTTTCTTT	CAWSVLRGDTEAFF
TRBV4-3	TRBD1	NA	TRBJ2-4	TGCGCCAGCAGCCGAGGGACAGGCAAAAACATTCAGTACTTC	CASSRGTGKNIQYF
TRBV5-5	TRBD1	NA	TRBJ1-5	TGTGCCAGCAGTCAGGGGGCTCTCAATCAGCCCCAGCATTTT	CASSQGALNQPQHF
TRBV18	NA	NA	TRBJ2-1	TGTGCCAGCTCACCACAGGGGGTAAGGTGGAATGAGCAGTTCTTC	CASSPQGVRWNEQFF
TRBV6-1	NA	NA	TRBJ1-3	TGTGCCAGCAGTGAAGTGGGGGGCGCAGGAAACACCATATATTTT	CASSEVGGAGNTIYF
TRBV10-3	NA	NA	TRBJ1-1	TGTGCCATCAGTGAGGGACCGCCAAGGGAAGCTTTCTTT	CAISEGPPREAFF
TRBV19	NA	once	TRBJ1-6	TGTGCCAGTTCTTACCGGGCCGACGACTCCTATAATTCACCCCTCCACTTT	CASSYRADDSYNSPLHF
TRBV4-2	NA	NA	TRBJ2-1	TGTGCCAGCAGCCAAGATGAGGGACAATCCTACAATGAGCAGTTCTTC	CASSQDEGQSYNEQFF
TRBV7-8	NA	NA	TRBJ2-1	TGTGCCAGCAGCGAGACTAGTGTCTACAATGAGCAGTTCTTC	CASSETSVYNEQFF
TRBV4-2	NA	NA	TRBJ1-6	TGTGCCAGCAGCCACCAGGGTCCACCCCTCCACTTT	CASSHQGPPLHF
TRBV29-1	NA	NA	TRBJ1-4	TGCAGCGTTGAAGGAGCCGATTCGAATGAAAAACTGTTTTTT	CSVEGADSNEKLFF
TRBV27	NA	NA	TRBJ2-6	TGTGCCAGCAGTGCCAGCTCTGGGGCCAACGTCCTGACTTTC	CASSASSGANVLTF
TRBV28	NA	NA	TRBJ1-2	TGTGCCAGCAGTTCTCCTGGGGATGGCTACACCTTC	CASSSPGDGYTF
TRBV30	NA	NA	TRBJ1-5	TGTGCCTGGAGCCCGGGAGCCTTTCAGCCCCAGCATTTT	CAWSPGAFQPQHF
TRBV6-6	TRBD2	NA	TRBJ2-1	TGTGCCAGCAGTTACGGCCTAGCGGGGTACAATGAGCAGTTCTTC	CASSYGLAGYNEQFF
TRBV6-5	NA	NA	TRBJ1-2	TGTGCCAGCAGGAGGACGGCGGTCTATGGCTACACCTTC	CASRRTAVYGYTF
TRBV5-1	NA	NA	TRBJ2-7	TGCGCCAGCAGCTTGGCCGGTAACCAGCCCTACGAGCAGTACTTC	CASSLAGNQPYEQYF
TRBV4-3	NA	NA	TRBJ1-2	TGCGCCAGCAGCCAAATCCTAGGGGACCATGGCTACACCTTC	CASSQILGDHGYTF
TRBV6-5	NA	once	TRBJ1-5	TGTGCCAGCAGTTCGGCAGCGGCCAATCAGCCCCAGCATTTT	CASSSAAANQPQHF
TRBV5-4	TRBD1	NA	TRBJ1-4	TGTGCCAGCAGCCCCGGACAGGGCCCCACTAATGAAAAACTGTTTTTT	CASSPGQGPTNEKLFF
TRBV6-5	TRBD1	NA	TRBJ1-2	TGTGCCAGCAGAAGGACAGGGGGTAACTATGGCTACACCTTC	CASRRTGGNYGYTF
TRBV4-3	NA	NA	TRBJ1-2	TGCGCCAGCAGCCAAGATACGGGGGGGGCGCCTGAGGAAGGCTACACCTTC	CASSQDTGGAPEEGYTF
TRBV5-1	NA	NA	TRBJ1-5	TGCGCCAGCAGTGAAGGGATTGGCAATCAGCCCCAGCATTTT	CASSEGIGNQPQHF
TRBV30	NA	few	TRBJ2-3	TGTGCCTGGATGGGAGTTAGAGGAGATACGCAGTATTTT	CAWMGVRGDTQYF
TRBV5-1	NA	NA	TRBJ1-3	TGCGCCAGCAGCTTGTTAGGATTTGGAAACACCATATATTTT	CASSLLGFGNTIYF
TRBV28	NA	NA	TRBJ1-4	TGTGCCACCCGACGGGGCCTTAATGAAAAACTGTTTTTT	CATRRGLNEKLFF
TRBV6-6	NA	NA	TRBJ1-5	TGTGCCAGCAGTTACTCGATGGCGCCCCAGCATTTT	CASSYSMAPQHF
TRBV6-5	NA	NA	TRBJ1-4	TGTGCCAGCAGCCCAAAAGGGTTTGATGAAAAACTGTTTTTT	CASSPKGFDEKLFF
TRBV19	NA	NA	TRBJ2-2	TGTGCCAGTAGTATAAGGTCTCCCGGGGAGCTGTTTTTT	CASSIRSPGELFF
TRBV28	TRBD1	NA	TRBJ1-1	TGTGCCAGCAGCCTATTACAGGGGCCTGAAGCTTTCTTT	CASSLLQGPEAFF
TRBV7-2	NA	NA	TRBJ2-1	TGTGCCAGCAGCTTGCAACTATCCAGCGATGAGCAGTTCTTC	CASSLQLSSDEQFF
TRBV7-3	TRBD1	NA	TRBJ1-1	TGTGCCAGCAGCCGACAGGGCGACACTGAAGCTTTCTTT	CASSRQGDTEAFF
TRBV6-5	NA	NA	TRBJ1-2	TGTGCCAGCAGGTTAAGACCGACGGGAAACTATGGCTACACCTTC	CASRLRPTGNYGYTF
TRBV5-8	NA	NA	TRBJ1-1	TGTGCCAGCAGCCATGGACAGAAGAACACTGAAGCTTTCTTT	CASSHGQKNTEAFF